Reported below is one T cell receptor (beta chain). This sample was taken from a study of cytomegalovirus exposure and HLA in healthy donors. This CDR3 region has 18 residues. J was trimmed by 1 base and V by 1 base; bases with no gene match: 11. Germline CDR1 and CDR2: LGHNA and YNFKEQ. Produced via immunoSEQ multiplex PCR; TCRdb's table is partial and in-frame only. This sample has 150,000 to 200,000 clones, with around 85% found just once. The specimen was PBMCs. The rearrangement links TRBV4-2 to TRBJ2-7, with 9 bases matching TRBD1. The sequence was obtained from a young man in good health and CMV-seropositive. CDR3: CASSQGGTGNSFSYEQYF. CDR3 sequence (DNA): TGTGCCAGCAGCCAAGGTGGGACAGGGAATTCTTTTTCCTACGAGCAGTACTTC.